This T cell receptor (beta chain) was retrieved from a study of T cells after yellow fever vaccination (dated by TCRdb to between 2018 and 2020). The study in broad terms: The SMART-Seq v4 Ultra Low Input RNA kit was used to prepare libraries from fractions with low cell numbers. Bulk TCR alpha and beta repertoires were sequenced longitudinally to track T-cell clones before and after primary and booster YFV17D yellow fever vaccination. Two healthy male donors made up the cohort, one aged 18 to 29 years and the other aged 30 to 40 years. Blood was collected at multiple timepoints before and after primary and secondary immunization, and bulk PBMC replicates and cell subsets were isolated. Paper-wide results and their limitations: After the booster, most clones that had expanded after primary vaccination were detected again (about 97% of CD4 and more than 85% of CD8), suggesting broad maintenance of memory. Because abundant contaminating clonotypes from the bulk population could be contained in FACS-sorted repertoires, computational filtering was required. The study included only a couple of donors, which limits how far the findings can be generalized. The secondary T-cell response was found to be weaker but faster than the primary response, with a peak reached on day 5 rather than on day 15. A small fraction of clonotypes showed up in both the CD4 and CD8 compartments, probably as a result of convergent recombination.

This clonotype was observed at least ten times. Its antigen remains undetermined. Within one base of it there is no much larger clone, and no base qualities were kept. Measured from the cysteine to the phenylalanine, the CDR3 is 14 residues long. Here the CDR3 DNA is all that survives: 42 bases in frame from base 1. V loses 0 bases of germline sequence and J loses 2 bases, and the interval between the two ends is 3 bases. Based on the germline V gene, the CDR1 and CDR2 sequences are SGDLS and YYNGEE. TCR cDNA was synthesized by 5'RACE template switching, through which a universal primer site and unique molecular identifiers were introduced. Priming for cDNA synthesis came from both the TCR alpha and TCR beta constant segments. Library amplification involved two PCR steps, and the second step added sample barcodes and sequencing adapters. Sequencing of the libraries was done on either Illumina HiSeq 2500 (2x100 bp) or NovaSeq (2x150 bp). Per the authors' processing: Reads were demultiplexed and collapsed into UMI consensus sequences with MIGEC, and V(D)J alignment was performed with MiXCR. Vaccine-responding clonotypes were defined with edgeR using replicate PBMC samples, requiring FDR below 0.01 and a log2 fold change above 5 up to day 15. Each bulk clonotype received a CD4 or CD8 identity based on whether the sequenced CD4 or CD8 repertoire contained that clonotype at higher abundance. Using fastp trimming at Q25 and MiXCR clonotype assembly, TCRdb reanalyzed the public sequencing data and kept in-frame beta chains. Here each entry gathers all rows of one CDR3 protein and keeps the most common genes and DNA. These V and J calls derive from TCRdb rather than the authors' analysis. Here the sample has more than 450,000 distinct CDR3 sequences; around a fifth occur a single time. About 16% of the sample is held by the ten biggest clonotypes.

The treatment or condition label for this specimen denotes: live attenuated yellow fever vaccine strain. At each blood-draw timepoint, two biological replicates of bulk PBMCs were collected. A standard Ficoll-Paque protocol was used to isolate PBMCs from peripheral blood. TriZol was used to extract RNA from bulk PBMCs, CD4 and CD8 fractions, and dextramer-positive and dextramer-negative fractions. This sequence was found in a man aged 18 to 30 who received the YFV17D yellow fever vaccine. The chain joins TRBV9 to TRBJ2-6; the D gene identity is not certain. The material sequenced was PBMCs, taken less than 25 days after the first yellow fever vaccination. This receptor carries the CDR3 CASSVDAGANVLTF. The DNA sequence is given as TGTGCCAGCAGCGTAGATGCTGGGGCCAACGTCCTGACTTTC.